Each of the 20 T cell receptor beta chains below was sequenced from the same sample in a study of identifying expanded T cells in peripheral blood. Only in-frame clones appear in the TCRdb table, and some are missing; sequencing was by immunoSEQ multiplex PCR. Found here are more than 85,000 clones, approximately 88% of them singletons; the top ten hold less than 15%. The sequencing sample was made of blood. The receptors come from a person aged 18 to 70 in good health.

The rearrangement uses TRBV7-2 and TRBJ2-7; possibly TRBD2 for D (6 bases). CDR3 size: 14 residues. CDR1 and CDR2 from the germline V gene are SGHTA and FQGNSA. V lost 6 bases, J lost 4 bases, and 16 bases lay in between. CDR3 in amino acids: CASRARGTGYEQYF. DNA for the CDR3: TGTGCCAGCAGGGCGCGGGGAACGGGTTACGAGCAGTACTTC.

This clone was counted a single time. The V call is TRBV7-3, the J call TRBJ2-5; 9 nucleotides match TRBD2. The CDR3 loop spans 14 amino acids. The V segment lost 5 bases and the J segment 2 bases; nucleotides outside the gene matches: 3. Germline assignment: CDR1 SGHTA and CDR2 FQGTGA. CDR3 bases: TGTGCCAGCAGCCCCACTAGCGGGCAAGAGACCCAGTACTTC. Protein sequence: CASSPTSGQETQYF. The whole variable domain, remainder taken from reference TRBV7-3 and TRBJ2-5, is GAGVSQTPSNKVTEKGKYVELRCDPISGHTALYWYRQSLGQGPEFLIYFQGTGAADDSGLPNDRFFAVRPEGSVSTLKIQRTERGDSAVYLCASSPTSGQETQYFGPGTRLLVL.

This chain connects TRBV19 to TRBJ2-3, with TRBD1 identical over 8 bases. The germline CDR1 and CDR2 sequences are LNHDA and SQIVND (reference sequence). This CDR3 comprises 14 residues. The V and J ends lost 6 bases and 6 bases, in that order; junction bases with no gene match: 8. CDR3 in amino acids: CASSQQGAADTQYF. In nucleotides, the CDR3 is TGTGCCAGTAGCCAGCAGGGGGCGGCTGATACGCAGTATTTT. Full variable domain (rest looked up from reference TRBV19 and TRBJ2-3): DGGITQSPKYLFRKEGQNVTLSCEQNLNHDAMYWYRQDPGQGLRLIYYSQIVNDFQKGDIAEGYSVSREKKESFPLTVTSAQKNPTAFYLCASSQQGAADTQYFGPGTRLTVL.

CDR3 DNA: TGTGCCAGCAGCGATGGACAGGGGGGTTACAATGAGCAGTTCTTC. As protein: CASSDGQGGYNEQFF. This chain uses TRBV7-9 with TRBJ2-1; 10 bases agree with TRBD1. CDR3 size: 15 residues. Germline CDR1 is SEHNR and CDR2 is FQNEAQ (reference sequence). V lost 5 bases, J lost 4 bases, and 5 bases stayed unmatched.

The V gene is TRBV5-1, the J gene TRBJ1-1, with D hard to call. This CDR3 region has 13 residues. Germline CDR1 reads SGHRS; CDR2 reads YFSETQ. Trimming took 0 bases from V and 1 from J, leaving 4 bases between them. In DNA, the CDR3 is TGCGCCAGCAGCTTGGAGGGGAACACTGAAGCTTTCTTT. Translation: CASSLEGNTEAFF. Combining the CDR3 with reference TRBV5-1 and TRBJ1-1 gives the whole variable domain KAGVTQTPRYLIKTRGQQVTLSCSPISGHRSVSWYQQTPGQGLQFLFEYFSETQRNKGNFPGRFSGRQFSNSRSEMNVSTLELGDSALYLCASSLEGNTEAFFGQGTRLTVV.

This chain joins TRBV4-3 and TRBJ2-7; the match to TRBD1 covers 10 bases. This CDR3 region has 15 residues. The V gene end was trimmed by 1 base and the J gene end by 4 bases; junction bases not matched to a gene: 4. Germline-derived CDR1 and CDR2 are LGHNA and YSLEER. CDR3: CASSQGQGARYEQYF. The CDR3 bases are TGCGCCAGCAGCCAAGGACAGGGGGCGCGGTACGAGCAGTACTTC.

This rearrangement joins TRBV9 to TRBJ2-2, with D unresolved. This CDR3 contains 17 residues. V was clipped by 0 bases and J by 4 bases, with 16 bases between them. Germline CDR1 SGDLS, CDR2 YYNGEE. The CDR3 DNA sequence: TGTGCCAGCAGCGTAGCCGCCCAGGTTGCGGCCACCGGGGAGCTGTTTTTT. This codes for CASSVAAQVAATGELFF.

V usage is TRBV14 and J usage is TRBJ2-7; D not certain. The CDR3 loop spans 15 amino acids. Between the trimmed V and J ends, which lost 0 bases and 3 bases, there was a span of 12 bases. CDR1 is SGHDN, CDR2 FVKESK, per germline. In DNA, the CDR3 is TGTGCCAGCAGCCAAGACCAGGCGAGATTCTACGAGCAGTACTTC. This translates into CASSQDQARFYEQYF. Using reference TRBV14 and TRBJ2-7 for the parts outside the CDR3, the full variable domain is EAGVTQFPSHSVIEKGQTVTLRCDPISGHDNLYWYRRVMGKEIKFLLHFVKESKQDESGMPNNRFLAERTGGTYSTLKVQPAELEDSGVYFCASSQDQARFYEQYFGPGTRLTVT.

A single count supports this clone. V is TRBV6-6 and J is TRBJ1-2; 7 bases are shared with TRBD1. The CDR3 spans 14 residues. CDR1 is MNHNY, CDR2 SVGAGI, per germline (reference sequence). The junction had 9 bases not matched to a gene; V was cut back by 6 bases and J by 5 bases. The CDR3 DNA reads TGTGCCAGCAGCCTATCCGGGACAGAATATGGCTACACCTTC. Translating gives CASSLSGTEYGYTF.

This sequence joins TRBV29-1 and TRBJ2-4; no reliable D call. Germline CDR1 and CDR2: SQVTM and ANQGSEA. CDR3 length: 13 residues. Deletions cut 1 base from V and 3 bases from J, with 7 bases between. CDR3 in DNA: TGCAGCGTTGAAGGTCTAGGCAAAAACATTCAGTACTTC. Translation gives CSVEGLGKNIQYF. The full variable domain, completed using reference TRBV29-1 and TRBJ2-4, is SAVISQKPSRDICQRGTSLTIQCQVDSQVTMMFWYRQQPGQSLTLIATANQGSEATYESGFVIDKFPISRPNLTFSTLTVSNMSPEDSSIYLCSVEGLGKNIQYFGAGTRLSVL.

The J gene is TRBJ1-4, the V gene TRBV6-6; D not certain. V was trimmed by 2 bases and J by 8 bases, leaving 15 bases between them. The CDR3 spans 15 residues. The germline V gene has CDR1 MNHNY and CDR2 SVGAGI (reference sequence). Here the CDR3 reads CASSYPVGMREKLFF. DNA for the CDR3: TGTGCCAGCAGTTACCCGGTGGGAATGAGGGAAAAACTGTTTTTT.

In its sample, this clone was seen a few times. The chain recombines TRBV2 with TRBJ1-4, with D unclear. Between the trimmed V and J ends, which lost 5 bases and 7 bases, there was a span of 11 bases. CDR3 length: 13 amino acids. The germline V gene encodes CDR1 SNHLY and CDR2 FYNNEI. CDR3 loop: CASSTGTGEKLFF. Written as DNA, the CDR3 is TGTGCCAGCAGTACGGGAACGGGTGAAAAACTGTTTTTT.

This clone has a handful of counts. The chain links TRBV5-1 to TRBJ1-2; TRBD1 matches at 8 bases. CDR1 and CDR2 from the germline V gene are SGHRS and YFSETQ. Trimming took 4 bases from V and 8 from J; bases not matched to a gene: 10. The CDR3 consists of 14 residues. The CDR3 DNA reads as TGCGCCAGCAGCATATGGACAGGGTCCGGCGGCTACACCTTC. Protein product: CASSIWTGSGGYTF.

V and J are TRBV4-1 and TRBJ1-5, with a weak D call TRBD1 (5 bases). Between the trimmed V and J ends, which lost 3 bases and 0 bases, there was a span of 18 bases. Looked up from germline, CDR1 is MGHRA and CDR2 is YSYEKL. This CDR3 comprises 18 residues. The CDR3: CASSHRDWSPYSNQPQHF. The CDR3 DNA follows: TGCGCCAGCAGCCACCGGGACTGGAGTCCGTATAGCAATCAGCCCCAGCATTTT.

This clone showed up just a few times. The chain employs TRBV6-6 and TRBJ2-7; the match to TRBD2 covers 10 bases. Per the germline V gene, CDR1 is MNHNY and CDR2 is SVGAGI (reference sequence). The V gene end was trimmed by 6 bases and the J gene end by 1 base; junction bases not matched to a gene: 3. The CDR3 spans 14 residues. CDR3 coding DNA: TGTGCCAGCAGGGCACTAGCGGGGTCCTACGAGCAGTACTTC. Translated: CASRALAGSYEQYF.

This clone was detected a few times. The rearrangement joins TRBV10-2 to TRBJ1-5; unclear D gene. The CDR3 loop spans 14 amino acids. V was cut by 1 base and J by 6 bases, with 10 bases left in between. CDR1 is WSHSY and CDR2 is SAAADI in the germline V gene. CDR3 sequence: CASSEFLRSQPQHF. The CDR3 DNA reads TGCGCCAGCAGTGAGTTCCTTAGGAGTCAGCCCCAGCATTTT.

This clone was picked up one time. This chain joins TRBV7-8 and TRBJ2-1; a possible D gene is TRBD2 (5 bases). This CDR3 contains 15 residues. Deletions cut 5 bases from V and 1 base from J, with 12 bases between. Germline V CDR1 and CDR2: SGHVS, FQNEAQ. CDR3 DNA sequence: TGTGCCAGCAGCCTTCAAAGCGGTTCCTACAATGAGCAGTTCTTC. Translated, it gives CASSLQSGSYNEQFF.

This sequence joins TRBV5-1 and TRBJ2-1; TRBD2 aligns across 14 bases. From germline, CDR1 is SGHRS and CDR2 YFSETQ. The CDR3 is 14 amino acids. J was trimmed by 16 bases and V by 0 bases; bases with no gene match: 6. The CDR3 protein is CASSLGLAGGRKFF. The CDR3 bases are TGCGCCAGCAGCTTGGGACTAGCGGGAGGGCGCAAATTCTTC.

As DNA, the CDR3 is TGCGCCAGCAGCTCAAAACAGGGGGCTTCCGAGCAGTTCTTC. It translates to CASSSKQGASEQFF. V usage is TRBV5-1 and J usage is TRBJ2-1, with TRBD1 identical over 9 bases. Per germline, CDR1 SGHRS and CDR2 YFSETQ. V lost 3 bases, J lost 10 bases, and 8 bases stayed unmatched. The CDR3 runs 14 residues.

The rearrangement joins TRBV27 to TRBJ2-1, with 9 bases that match TRBD2. Per the germline V gene, CDR1 is MNHEY and CDR2 is SMNVEV (reference sequence). V was pared by 5 bases and J by 0 bases, with 17 bases of the junction left unmatched. There are 20 residues in the CDR3. DNA of the CDR3: TGTGCCAGCAGTCCACGGTTAGGCTTGAGGCGGGAGGGCTCCTACAATGAGCAGTTCTTC. Amino acids: CASSPRLGLRREGSYNEQFF.